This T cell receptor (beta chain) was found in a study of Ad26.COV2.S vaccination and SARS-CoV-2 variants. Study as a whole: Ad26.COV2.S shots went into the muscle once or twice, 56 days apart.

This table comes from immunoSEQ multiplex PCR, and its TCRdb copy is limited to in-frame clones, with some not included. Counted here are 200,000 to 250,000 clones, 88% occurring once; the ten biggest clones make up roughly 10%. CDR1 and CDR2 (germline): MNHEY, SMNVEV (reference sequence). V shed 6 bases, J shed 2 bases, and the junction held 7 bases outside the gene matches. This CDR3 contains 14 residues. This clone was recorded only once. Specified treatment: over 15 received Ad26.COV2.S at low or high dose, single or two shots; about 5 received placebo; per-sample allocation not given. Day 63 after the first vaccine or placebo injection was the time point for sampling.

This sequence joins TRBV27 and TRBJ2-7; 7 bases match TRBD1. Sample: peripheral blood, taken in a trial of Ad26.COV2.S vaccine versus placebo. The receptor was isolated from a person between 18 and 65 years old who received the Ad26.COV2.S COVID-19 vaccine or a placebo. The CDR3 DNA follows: TGTGCCAGCAGCCTACAGGGGAAGACCTACGAGCAGTACTTC. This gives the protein CASSLQGKTYEQYF.